This T cell receptor beta chain was observed in a study of glioma-infiltrating T cells. At the level of the study: Glioblastomas were WHO grade IV, sampled at first diagnosis; low-grade were grade II.

Overall study results and limits: Non-neoplastic patients had below-expected tissue-blood divergence, while all gliomas exceeded expectation. Signature shared blood CDR3 motifs were enriched in low-divergence and depleted in high-divergence patients.

This CDR3 has 15 residues. V lost 6 bases, J lost 6 bases, and 20 bases lay in between. CDR1 is MNHNS, CDR2 SASEGT, per germline. This clonotype has more than one count but fewer than ten. Its antigen is still unknown. Using RNA template, CDR3s of TCR alpha and beta were amplified with iRepertoire arm-PCR. TCRdb recomputed calls from the multiplex PCR reads with MiXCR, one row per CDR3 protein. The profile shows 300,000 to 450,000 distinct CDR3 sequences, roughly two fifths of them singletons. The genes are TRBV6-1 and TRBJ1-1; tentatively, D is TRBD1 (5 bases). This clonotype was obtained from a human donor with low-grade glioma or glioblastoma, undergoing nonglioma brain surgery, or in good health (not recorded which). The specimen was glioma tissue, nonneoplastic brain tissue, or PBMCs (not recorded which). The CDR3, as DNA: TGTGCCAGCAGAAGGACTACTCTGGGGGTCGCTGAAGCTTTCTTT. Protein: CASRRTTLGVAEAFF.